This TCR beta chain is drawn from a study of blood T cell repertoires in COVID-19. In the study overall: The analysed material was cDNA or gDNA that came from T cells, B-cell-depleted T cells, or PBMCs.

Trimming took 5 bases from V and 7 from J; bases not matched to a gene: 7. This CDR3 is 16 amino acids long. The germline gives CDR1 SGHTA, CDR2 FQGNSA. Repertoires were generated with immunoSEQ multiplex PCR, while TCRdb's copy carries only in-frame clones and drops some. The table includes about 210,000 clones, approximately 80% detected once. Participant reports of clinical history set cohort assignment. This chain joins TRBV7-2 and TRBJ2-1; 14 positions agree with TRBD2. This sequence was found in a man in his forties who had recovered from COVID-19. The sequenced sample was PBMCs or T cells enriched from blood (not recorded which). The CDR3 bases are TGTGCCAGCAGCACAAGACTAGCGGGAGGGCGAAATGAGCAGTTCTTC. It codes for CASSTRLAGGRNEQFF.